This TCR beta chain was profiled in a study of T cell responses to AZD1222 COVID-19 vaccine. General study findings and limits: Following two doses of AZD1222, Spike-specific TCR breadth and depth rose. It was only after the peak T cell response that any repertoires were sampled.

The repertoire was sequenced with immunoSEQ multiplex PCR; TCRdb's copy has only in-frame clones and lacks some. This table has approximately 77,000 clones, 92% appearing once. V was clipped by 2 bases and J by 6 bases; unmatched bases: 5. CDR1 is GTSNPN and CDR2 is SVGIG in the germline V gene (reference sequence). CDR3 size: 14 residues. On this clone: Its antigen is undetermined.

The genes are TRBV30 and TRBJ1-5; TRBD1 matches 9 bases. Here the sequenced sample was peripheral blood, taken 28 days after the second AZD1222 dose. The origin of this receptor is an adult who received the AZD1222 COVID-19 vaccine. The CDR3 DNA is TGTGCCTGGAGTTGGGGACAGGGCTTTCAGCCCCAGCATTTT. This translates into CAWSWGQGFQPQHF.